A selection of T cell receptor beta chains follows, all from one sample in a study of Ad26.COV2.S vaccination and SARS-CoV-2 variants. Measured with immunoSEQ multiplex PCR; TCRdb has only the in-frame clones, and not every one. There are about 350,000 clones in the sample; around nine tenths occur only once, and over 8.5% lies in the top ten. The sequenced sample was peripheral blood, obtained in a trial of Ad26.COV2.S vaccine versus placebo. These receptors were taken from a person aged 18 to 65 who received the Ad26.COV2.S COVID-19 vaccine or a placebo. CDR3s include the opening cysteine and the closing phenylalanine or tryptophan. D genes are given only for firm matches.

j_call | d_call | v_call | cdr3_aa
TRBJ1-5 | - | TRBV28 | CASSKRGGAVYSNQPQHF
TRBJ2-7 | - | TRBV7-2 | CASSLEHEQYF
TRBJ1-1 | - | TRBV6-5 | CASSGQTEAFF
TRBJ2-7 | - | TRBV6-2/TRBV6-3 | CASSHPQTGYEQYF
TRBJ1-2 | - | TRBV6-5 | CASSTGTKYGYTF
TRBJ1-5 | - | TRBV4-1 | CASSQVRDGTNQPQHF
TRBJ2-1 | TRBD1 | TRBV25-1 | CASSRVRQGKNEQFF
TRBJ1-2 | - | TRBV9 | CASSVTGANYGYTF
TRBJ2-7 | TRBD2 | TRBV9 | CASSAGLAVTHEQYF
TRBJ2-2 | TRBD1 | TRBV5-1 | CASSLGDRGITGELFF
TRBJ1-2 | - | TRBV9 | CASSVGYYRDRQRYANYGYTF
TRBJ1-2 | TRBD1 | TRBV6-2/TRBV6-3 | CASSTGQGMRGYTF
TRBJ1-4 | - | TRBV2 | CASSALTDTNEKLFF
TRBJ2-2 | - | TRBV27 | CASSSRVGTNTGELFF
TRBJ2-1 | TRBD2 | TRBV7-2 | CASSRGLVYNEQFF
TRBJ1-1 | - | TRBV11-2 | CASSLDHGGEAFF
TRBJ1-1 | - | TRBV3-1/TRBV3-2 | CASSQVQGSTEAFF
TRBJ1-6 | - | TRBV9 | CASSGGLAPVYNSPLHF
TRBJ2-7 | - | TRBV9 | CASSPQIENLGEQYF
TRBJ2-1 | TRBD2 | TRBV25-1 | CASTPRDYHNEQFF
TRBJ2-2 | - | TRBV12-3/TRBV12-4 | CASSLEPGELFF
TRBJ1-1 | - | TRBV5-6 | CASSRAAGLMNTEAFF
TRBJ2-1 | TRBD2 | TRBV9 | CASSVRGSGSYNEQFF
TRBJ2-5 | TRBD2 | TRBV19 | CASSITAGGIIQETQYF
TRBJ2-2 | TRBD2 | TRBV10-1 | CASSEGSGGRTGELFF
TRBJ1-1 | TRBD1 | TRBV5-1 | CASSLRTGEVYTEAFF
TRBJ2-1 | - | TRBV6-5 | CASSYSKASNEQFF
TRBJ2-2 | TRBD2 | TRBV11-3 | CASSLNPGGGLTGELFF
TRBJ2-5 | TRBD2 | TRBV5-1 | CASSLKLAGGPSHETQYF
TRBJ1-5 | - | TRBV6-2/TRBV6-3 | CASSYRRGDQPQHF